This is a list of T cell receptor beta chains from one sample in a study of OX40 agonist ivuxolimab in advanced cancers. The protocol was immunoSEQ multiplex PCR, while the TCRdb copy is restricted to in-frame clones and leaves out a portion. This sample has about 40,000 clones, with around 80% found just once. The material sequenced was CD4+ or CD8+ T cells sorted from blood, taken in a trial of the OX40 agonist ivuxolimab. Receptors originate from an adult with an advanced solid tumor such as melanoma, head and neck, liver or kidney cancer. Each CDR3 is given with its conserved first and last residue.

V,J,CDR3
TRBV7-2,TRBJ1-4,CASSPTVTNEKLFF
TRBV5-1,TRBJ1-5,CASSGDRGREGSNQPQHF
TRBV7-3,TRBJ2-1,CASSPRTGKHDEQFF
TRBV10-3,TRBJ2-5,CAISKAGENQETQYF
TRBV5-8,TRBJ1-6,CASSLQGAFGFSPLHF
TRBV7-2,TRBJ2-1,CASSLGTGINNEQFF
TRBV10-3,TRBJ2-1,CAISGGGSQYNEQFF
TRBV27,TRBJ2-7,CASSLLGAYEQYF
TRBV30,TRBJ2-3,CAWSVLSGATDTQYF
TRBV5-6,TRBJ1-5,CASSLFQVGGGNQPQHF
TRBV2,TRBJ2-4,CASRRDPVGTKNIQYF
TRBV4-1,TRBJ2-1,CASSQDMPFFRTDYNEQFF
TRBV28,TRBJ2-5,CASSPAGLAEETQYF
TRBV18,TRBJ1-6,CASSPQGQGGSSPLHF
TRBV5-4,TRBJ2-2,CASRADRTGELFF
TRBV10-3,TRBJ2-7,CAISEWTSYEQYF